The 21 T cell receptor beta chains below all came from one sample that was sequenced in a study of CD8 T cells in ankylosing spondylitis (dated by TCRdb to 2016 to 2017). Receptor amplification or capture employed 5' RACE. TCRdb lists the instrument as Illumina HiSeq 2500. The raw public reads went through TCRdb reprocessing: fastp at Q25, MiXCR clone calling, in-frame beta chains kept. Each CDR3 protein gets just one entry, which takes the most common genes and DNA from the rows behind it. The sample records 700,000 to 1,000,000 distinct CDR3 sequences, around 11% of which are singletons. 0.51% of the sample is held by the ten biggest clonotypes. Their recognized antigens are unknown. Summary of the overall study and its limitations: Blood from ankylosing spondylitis patients appeared to be characterized by a TCR beta motif composed of 7 to 9 highly homologous amino acid variants.

The specimen was blood, either unsorted or a sorted T cell fraction (not recorded which). The receptors derive from a male donor with ankylosing spondylitis.

V and J are TRBV5-5 and TRBJ2-7; TRBD2 might be the D (5 bases). The germline V gene has CDR1 SGHKS and CDR2 YYEKEE (reference sequence). CDR3 length: 14 residues. Trimming took off 2 bases at V and 0 bases at J, with 9 bases between the two ends. The DNA for the CDR3 is TGTGCCAGCAGCTTTCTAGCCAGCTCCTACGAGCAGTACTTC. Translation gives CASSFLASSYEQYF.

This clonotype was counted only a few times. The chain combines TRBV5-1 with TRBJ2-2, with TRBD2 as a possible D gene (6 bases). The germline V and J ends were trimmed by 6 bases and 1 base, with 10 bases remaining between them. This CDR3 comprises 14 residues. Germline CDR1 and CDR2: SGHRS and YFSETQ. In nucleotides, the CDR3 is TGCGCCAGCACCTATAGCGGGAACACCGGGGAGCTGTTTTTT. Translated, it gives CASTYSGNTGELFF. The full variable domain, with the rest looked up from reference TRBV5-1 and TRBJ2-2, is KAGVTQTPRYLIKTRGQQVTLSCSPISGHRSVSWYQQTPGQGLQFLFEYFSETQRNKGNFPGRFSGRQFSNSRSEMNVSTLELGDSALYLCASTYSGNTGELFFGEGSRLTVL.

This clonotype occurred many times. The CDR3 DNA is TGTGCCATCAGTGGGCCAGGGGTAGAGACCCAGTACTTC. This codes for CAISGPGVETQYF. The chain combines TRBV10-3 with TRBJ2-5, with D maybe TRBD1 (6 bases). Germline loops: CDR1 ENHRY, CDR2 SYGVKD. This CDR3 has 13 residues. With 4 bases removed from V and 4 bases from J, the gap between germline ends came to 10 bases.

This clonotype occurred many times. The J gene is TRBJ2-1, the V gene TRBV5-1; the match to TRBD2 covers 10 bases. The CDR3 has 16 amino acids. V shed 4 bases and J 8 bases; nucleotides not matched to a gene: 12. CDR1 is SGHRS, CDR2 YFSETQ, per germline. CDR3 protein: CASSPQGASGSDEQFF. The CDR3 region has the DNA TGCGCCAGCAGCCCTCAGGGGGCTAGCGGGAGCGATGAGCAGTTCTTC.

Ten or more counts support this clonotype. The chain couples TRBV12-3 or TRBV12-4 to TRBJ1-1; TRBD1 matches at 9 bases. The V and J ends lost 6 bases and 5 bases, in that order; junction bases with no gene match: 4. This CDR3 comprises 13 residues. CDR3 nucleotide sequence: TGTGCCAGCAGCCGGACAGGGGTAACTGAAGCTTTCTTT. Protein: CASSRTGVTEAFF.

The sample holds many counts of this clonotype. This chain joins TRBV6-5 and TRBJ1-1; D uncertain. Trimming stripped 2 bases from V and 4 bases from J, with 11 bases between. Germline values: CDR1 MNHEY, CDR2 SVGAGI. The CDR3 totals 14 residues. CDR3 in DNA: TGTGCCAGCAGTTACGACTACTCGGGCACTGAAGCTTTCTTT. Encoded protein: CASSYDYSGTEAFF.

The gene calls are TRBV5-1 and TRBJ2-1, with D unclear. Germline loops: CDR1 SGHRS, CDR2 YFSETQ. V lost 5 bases and J lost 6, with 9 bases in between. The CDR3 has 12 residues. The CDR3 DNA reads TGCGCCAGCAGGGATTGGACCAATGAGCAGTTCTTC. Translation gives CASRDWTNEQFF. Full variable domain (missing parts from reference TRBV5-1 and TRBJ2-1): KAGVTQTPRYLIKTRGQQVTLSCSPISGHRSVSWYQQTPGQGLQFLFEYFSETQRNKGNFPGRFSGRQFSNSRSEMNVSTLELGDSALYLCASRDWTNEQFFGPGTRLTVL.

The chain is built from TRBV5-1 and TRBJ2-5; D may be TRBD2 (5 bases). Germline-derived CDR1 and CDR2 are SGHRS and YFSETQ. There are 16 residues in the CDR3. Deletions cut 0 bases from V and 4 bases from J, with 16 bases between. CDR3 nucleotides: TGCGCCAGCAGCTTGGCGGTGGGTGGACTTGGAGAGACCCAGTACTTC. Residues: CASSLAVGGLGETQYF.

The V and J genes are TRBV9 and TRBJ1-1; a possible D gene is TRBD1 (5 bases). V was trimmed by 0 bases and J by 4 bases, leaving 10 bases between them. Per germline, CDR1 SGDLS and CDR2 YYNGEE. CDR3 length: 14 residues. CDR3 bases: TGTGCCAGCAGCGTAGATCCAGGGCCCACTGAAGCTTTCTTT. As protein: CASSVDPGPTEAFF.

This sequence joins TRBV27 and TRBJ1-1, with a weak D call TRBD1 (5 bases). V dropped 0 bases and J dropped 3 bases, with 17 bases sitting between them. Germline lookup yields CDR1 MNHEY and CDR2 SMNVEV (reference sequence). CDR3 length: 17 amino acids. CDR3 region: CASSLSGGRWGDTEAFF. Here the CDR3 DNA reads TGTGCCAGCAGTTTATCGGGAGGCAGGTGGGGGGACACTGAAGCTTTCTTT.

This clonotype was recorded a few times. The chain links TRBV7-2 to TRBJ2-7; possibly TRBD2 for D (6 bases). Germline lookup yields CDR1 SGHTA and CDR2 FQGNSA. Trimming cost V 5 bases and J 0 bases, with 14 bases left between them. The CDR3 has 15 amino acids. The chain's CDR3 is CASSAGLASSYEQYF. The CDR3 region has the DNA TGTGCCAGCAGCGCGGGACTTGCAAGCTCCTACGAGCAGTACTTC.

The sample holds a few counts of this clonotype. V is TRBV6-1 and J is TRBJ1-2, with D perhaps matching TRBD1 (5 bases). CDR1 and CDR2 (germline): MNHNS, SASEGT. V was pared by 5 bases and J by 7 bases, with 14 bases between. The CDR3 contains 13 residues. CDR3: CASSTQGWGGYTF. CDR3 sequence (DNA): TGTGCCAGCAGTACCCAGGGTTGGGGTGGCTACACCTTC.

A word on this clonotype: Relative to the germline gene, one junction end is altered; a read error may explain this. The chain joins TRBV6-9 to TRBJ2-3, with D perhaps assigned TRBD1 or TRBD2 (5 bases each). Germline CDR1 is MNHGY and CDR2 is SVAAGI. The CDR3 sequence is 17 residues long. The CDR3 DNA reads as TGTGCCAGCAGTTATCTCCGGGACCCCATTCCCACAGGTACGCAGTATTTT. Encoded protein: CASSYLRDPIPTGTQYF.

This clonotype was seen at least ten times. V usage is TRBV6-2 or TRBV6-3 and J usage is TRBJ2-7; unclear D gene. Trimming pared 8 bases from V and 5 bases from J, leaving 13 bases between. The CDR3 consists of 12 residues. The germline CDR1 and CDR2 sequences are MNHEY and SVGEGT. CDR3 in amino acids: CASEESRHEQYF. In DNA form, the CDR3 reads TGTGCCAGCGAGGAGTCCCGCCACGAGCAGTACTTC.

CDR3 in amino acids: CASSQGAVGGYGYTF. In DNA, the CDR3 is TGTGCCAGCAGCCAGGGGGCAGTCGGCGGCTATGGCTACACCTTC. This chain uses TRBV7-9 with TRBJ1-2, with TRBD1 matching over 8 bases. This CDR3 has 15 residues. Germline-derived CDR1 and CDR2 are SEHNR and FQNEAQ (reference sequence). V dropped 5 bases and J dropped 4; count of bases not matched to a gene: 9.

The CDR3 sequence: CASSHGQGVSGRGEQYF. The CDR3 region has the DNA TGTGCCAGCAGCCACGGACAGGGCGTCTCCGGGAGAGGCGAGCAGTACTTC. The rearrangement uses TRBV6-1 and TRBJ2-7; 8 positions agree with TRBD1. In germline, CDR1 is MNHNS, CDR2 SASEGT. CDR3 length: 17 residues. V was clipped by 6 bases and J by 6 bases; unmatched bases: 19.

The DNA of the CDR3 is TGTGCCAGCAGCTTATACACAGGGCGCACTGAAGCTTTCTTT. As protein: CASSLYTGRTEAFF. The chain is built from TRBV7-9 and TRBJ1-1; maybe TRBD1 (6 bases). CDR1 is SEHNR and CDR2 is FQNEAQ in the germline V gene (reference sequence). The ends were cut back, 2 bases at V and 4 bases at J, with 11 bases in the middle. This CDR3 contains 14 residues.

This clonotype was picked up a small number of times. V usage is TRBV7-9 and J usage is TRBJ2-1; TRBD2 matches 8 bases. The CDR3 runs 16 residues. Looked up from germline, CDR1 is SEHNR and CDR2 is FQNEAQ (reference sequence). V shed 8 bases, J shed 5 bases, and the junction held 14 bases outside the gene matches. Here the CDR3 reads CASETSGVLLDNEQFF. CDR3 nucleotide sequence: TGTGCCAGCGAAACTAGCGGCGTACTTCTAGACAATGAGCAGTTCTTC.

V and J are TRBV5-1 and TRBJ2-7, with a tentative D call TRBD1 (6 bases). CDR1 SGHRS and CDR2 YFSETQ come from the germline V gene. The CDR3 is made up of 15 amino acids. With 2 bases removed from V and 7 bases from J, the gap between germline ends came to 19 bases. In DNA form, the CDR3 reads TGCGCCAGCAGCTTCTACGGGACAAGGGGTTCGGAGCAGTACTTC. Protein sequence: CASSFYGTRGSEQYF. Complete variable domain (other parts from reference TRBV5-1 and TRBJ2-7): KAGVTQTPRYLIKTRGQQVTLSCSPISGHRSVSWYQQTPGQGLQFLFEYFSETQRNKGNFPGRFSGRQFSNSRSEMNVSTLELGDSALYLCASSFYGTRGSEQYFGPGTRLTVT.

This clonotype came up many times. This sequence joins TRBV7-2 and TRBJ2-3, with TRBD2 identical over 7 bases. Germline V gives CDR1 SGHTA, CDR2 FQGNSA. The length of the CDR3 is 16 residues. The ends lost 5 bases at V and 6 bases at J; junction bases unmatched: 14. The CDR3 is CASSPHIGEGQDTQYF. CDR3 DNA: TGTGCCAGCAGCCCCCACATAGGGGAGGGCCAGGATACGCAGTATTTT. Using reference TRBV7-2 and TRBJ2-3 for the parts outside the CDR3, the full variable domain is GAGVSQSPSNKVTEKGKDVELRCDPISGHTALYWYRQSLGQGLEFLIYFQGNSAPDKSGLPSDRFSAERTGGSVSTLTIQRTQQEDSAVYLCASSPHIGEGQDTQYFGPGTRLTVL.

This sequence joins TRBV6-1 and TRBJ1-2; D remains ambiguous. The CDR3 consists of 13 residues. Trimming took 8 bases from V and 4 from J, leaving 14 bases between them. CDR1 and CDR2 (germline): MNHNS, SASEGT. CDR3 coding DNA: TGTGCCAGCCGCCTTATATCATCCTATGGCTACACCTTC. Translating gives CASRLISSYGYTF.